Listed below are T cell receptor beta chains from one sample, sequenced in a study of response to subunit inactivated influenza vaccine. MiXCR, run by TCRdb on the RT-PCR reads, gives a single entry per CDR3 protein. The sample includes more than 600,000 distinct CDR3 sequences, about 18% seen only once; the top ten take approximately 11%. This material consisted of PBMCs from blood, taken about 5 days after vaccination. These receptors all come from a man between 50 and 59 years old who received an inactivated influenza vaccine. Both conserved end residues are part of each CDR3. Each record gives: clone size, D gene, J gene, V gene, CDR3 protein, CDR3 DNA. D genes are given only for firm matches. Clone size appears in some rows only: once, few, many, or a class for an expanded clone.

few NA TRBJ2-7 TRBV9 CASSVDEQYF TGTGCCAGCAGCGTAGACGAGCAGTACTTC
few NA TRBJ2-1 TRBV7-9 CASRKQLAETYNEQFF TGTGCCAGCAGAAAACAGCTAGCCGAGACCTACAATGAGCAGTTCTTC
NA NA TRBJ2-6 TRBV6-5 CASSYVGGTGANVLTF TGTGCCAGCAGTTACGTTGGGGGGACAGGGGCCAACGTCCTGACTTTC
NA NA TRBJ1-5 TRBV7-8 CASSLYPTNQPQHF TGTGCCAGCAGCTTATACCCGACCAATCAGCCCCAGCATTTT
few NA TRBJ2-2 TRBV7-2 CASSLPPNTGELFF TGTGCCAGCAGCCTCCCGCCCAACACCGGGGAGCTGTTTTTT
once TRBD1 TRBJ1-4 TRBV2 CASRPDRDLKLFF TGTGCCAGCAGACCCGACAGGGATCTGAAACTGTTTTTT
NA TRBD1 TRBJ1-1 TRBV20-1 CSKTGGRTEAFF TGCAGTAAAACAGGGGGCCGTACTGAAGCTTTCTTT
NA TRBD2 TRBJ2-1 TRBV11-2 CASSRGLASNEQFF TGTGCCAGCAGCCGCGGACTAGCGTCAAATGAGCAGTTCTTC
NA NA TRBJ2-1 TRBV6-2/TRBV6-3 CASSLQVVGEQFF TGTGCCAGCAGTTTACAAGTGGTTGGTGAGCAGTTCTTC
NA NA TRBJ2-1 TRBV20-1 CSLQRTVRNEQFF TGCAGCCTTCAGCGGACAGTCAGGAATGAGCAGTTCTTC